This is a list of T cell receptor beta chains from one sample in a study. From the RT-PCR reads, TCRdb called clonotypes with MiXCR, one entry per CDR3 protein. The sample shows about 680,000 distinct CDR3 sequences, more than 13% of them seen only once. The sequencing sample was made of memory CD4+ T cells from blood. The receptor set was obtained from a female donor in good health, serving as a healthy control. Each CDR3 is given with its conserved first and last residue. Each record gives: clone size, V gene, J gene, D gene, CDR3 DNA, CDR3 protein. The D gene is left open where the match is weak. Clone size is not always given. Where it is, it says once, few, many or a class for expanded clones.

abundance: many; v_gene: TRBV29-1; j_gene: TRBJ2-3; d_gene: TRBD2; CDR3nt: TGCAGCGTTGAAGACGTTAGCGGGAATACGCAGTATTTT; CDR3aa: CSVEDVSGNTQYF
abundance: .; v_gene: TRBV5-8; j_gene: TRBJ2-5; d_gene: TRBD2; CDR3nt: TGTGCCAGCAGCACTGGACTAGCGGGAGAGCGTGGAGAGACCCAGTACTTC; CDR3aa: CASSTGLAGERGETQYF
abundance: .; v_gene: TRBV6-5; j_gene: TRBJ1-4; d_gene: .; CDR3nt: TGTGCCAGCCGCTACAGGGACGAAAAACTGTTTTTT; CDR3aa: CASRYRDEKLFF
abundance: few; v_gene: TRBV28; j_gene: TRBJ1-2; d_gene: .; CDR3nt: TGTGCCAGCAGATACGACAGGTCCTATGGCTACACCTTC; CDR3aa: CASRYDRSYGYTF
abundance: .; v_gene: TRBV4-1; j_gene: TRBJ2-1; d_gene: TRBD1; CDR3nt: TGCGCCAGCAGCCAAGTGACTCGGGACAGGGGTTACAATGAGCAGTTCTTC; CDR3aa: CASSQVTRDRGYNEQFF
abundance: few; v_gene: TRBV20-1; j_gene: TRBJ2-7; d_gene: TRBD2; CDR3nt: TGCAGTGCTCCAACACTAGCGGGGGCCTACGAGCAGTACTTC; CDR3aa: CSAPTLAGAYEQYF
abundance: .; v_gene: TRBV7-3; j_gene: TRBJ1-6; d_gene: .; CDR3nt: TGTGCCAGCAGCTTATCGGGGGGATTTTACTCACCCCTCCACTTT; CDR3aa: CASSLSGGFYSPLHF
abundance: few; v_gene: TRBV27; j_gene: TRBJ2-1; d_gene: TRBD2; CDR3nt: TGTGCCAGCAGTTCGCTAGCGGGGGACCGCTCCTACAATGAGCAGTTCTTC; CDR3aa: CASSSLAGDRSYNEQFF
abundance: .; v_gene: TRBV12-3/TRBV12-4; j_gene: TRBJ1-1; d_gene: .; CDR3nt: TGTGCCAGCAGTTTACCAGACATGAACACTGAAGCTTTCTTT; CDR3aa: CASSLPDMNTEAFF
abundance: .; v_gene: TRBV5-1; j_gene: TRBJ1-5; d_gene: .; CDR3nt: TGCGCCAGCAGTTATTACGGCGATCAGCCCCAGCATTTT; CDR3aa: CASSYYGDQPQHF
abundance: .; v_gene: TRBV5-6; j_gene: TRBJ1-5; d_gene: .; CDR3nt: TGTGCCAGCAGCTTCAGTTTTGGGGGCAATCAGCCCCAGCATTTT; CDR3aa: CASSFSFGGNQPQHF
abundance: many; v_gene: TRBV5-1; j_gene: TRBJ2-7; d_gene: .; CDR3nt: TGCGCCAGCAGCTTGACTGGACAGCTCTACGAGCAGTACTTC; CDR3aa: CASSLTGQLYEQYF
abundance: few; v_gene: TRBV7-7; j_gene: TRBJ2-7; d_gene: TRBD1; CDR3nt: TGTGCTAGCAGTCCGGGACAGGATCAGTTCTACGAGCAGTACTTC; CDR3aa: CASSPGQDQFYEQYF
abundance: .; v_gene: TRBV3-1; j_gene: TRBJ2-5; d_gene: TRBD2; CDR3nt: TGTGCCAGCAGTCACACTAGCGGGAGGGAGACCCAGTACTTC; CDR3aa: CASSHTSGRETQYF
abundance: few; v_gene: TRBV20-1; j_gene: TRBJ2-5; d_gene: TRBD2; CDR3nt: TGCAGTGCTCCCGGACTAGCGGGAGGAGAGACCCAGTACTTC; CDR3aa: CSAPGLAGGETQYF
abundance: few; v_gene: TRBV18; j_gene: TRBJ2-7; d_gene: TRBD1; CDR3nt: TGTGCCAGCTCACGGGAAAGGACAGGGGTCCACGAGCAGTACTTC; CDR3aa: CASSRERTGVHEQYF
abundance: many; v_gene: TRBV12-3/TRBV12-4; j_gene: TRBJ2-3; d_gene: TRBD2; CDR3nt: TGTGCCAGCAGCCGTACCGGGAGGGGAGATACGCAGTATTTT; CDR3aa: CASSRTGRGDTQYF